A single sample gave rise to the 16 T cell receptor beta chains below, sequenced in a study of cytomegalovirus exposure and HLA in healthy donors. Primers: 60 Vbeta forward and 13 Jbeta reverse. TCRdb's table, derived via immunoSEQ multiplex PCR, lists solely in-frame clones and lacks some. The sample has about 200,000 clones; roughly 80% are singletons. Sequences were obtained from PBMCs. The source of these receptors is a man younger than 45 in good health and CMV-seronegative.

The chain links TRBV29-1 to TRBJ2-7, with D perhaps TRBD2 (5 bases). The germline V gene has CDR1 SQVTM and CDR2 ANQGSEA. The CDR3 is 12 residues long. V lost 5 bases and J lost 0, with 8 bases in between. The CDR3 nucleotides are TGCAGCGTTCGGGGAAACTCCTACGAGCAGTACTTC. Translated, it gives CSVRGNSYEQYF.

The chain employs TRBV7-3 and TRBJ2-1, with 8 bases fitting TRBD2. This CDR3 contains 15 residues. Germline values: CDR1 SGHTA, CDR2 FQGTGA. J lost 5 bases, V lost 5 bases, and 8 bases had no gene match. The DNA for the CDR3 is TGTGCCAGCAGCCCCGGGGGGGCGGTAGACAATGAGCAGTTCTTC. Protein product: CASSPGGAVDNEQFF.

Only one count was recorded for this clone. The chain recombines TRBV9 with TRBJ2-5; D is undetermined. Germline V lookup: CDR1 SGDLS, CDR2 YYNGEE. The V end lost 0 bases, the J end lost 0 bases, and 12 bases lay between the germline ends. This CDR3 has 16 residues. The CDR3 protein is CASSVEPGMNQETQYF. In nucleotides, the CDR3 is TGTGCCAGCAGCGTAGAACCGGGTATGAACCAAGAGACCCAGTACTTC.

The rearrangement links TRBV6-1 to TRBJ1-2; D gene ambiguous. This CDR3 comprises 13 residues. The V end was cut by 0 bases, the J end by 6 bases, with 8 bases between. From germline, CDR1 is MNHNS and CDR2 SASEGT. In DNA, the CDR3 is TGTGCCAGCAGTGAAGCGGGGAGGGATGGCTACACCTTC. Translated: CASSEAGRDGYTF.

The V call is TRBV2, the J call TRBJ1-2, with D unclear. From germline, CDR1 is SNHLY and CDR2 FYNNEI. The germline V and J ends were trimmed by 3 bases and 4 bases, with 15 bases remaining between them. This CDR3 contains 15 residues. CDR3 region: CASSEARAGSYGYTF. CDR3 DNA: TGTGCCAGCAGTGAGGCCCGGGCCGGGAGCTATGGCTACACCTTC.

This chain uses TRBV13 with TRBJ2-7, with a weak D call TRBD2 (6 bases). Between the trimmed V and J ends, which lost 5 bases and 6 bases, there was a span of 17 bases. Germline V gene sequence: CDR1 PRHDT, CDR2 FYEKMQ (reference sequence). The CDR3 has 14 amino acids. The CDR3 sequence is CASSRGDLEGEQYF. The CDR3 DNA is TGTGCCAGCAGCCGCGGGGACCTAGAGGGCGAGCAGTACTTC.

The chain joins TRBV18 to TRBJ2-7; TRBD2 is a possible D gene (6 bases). CDR3 size: 12 residues. Trimming pared 1 base from V and 6 bases from J, leaving 7 bases between. In germline, CDR1 is KGHSH, CDR2 LQKENI. CDR3 sequence: CASSPLGGEQYF. DNA of the CDR3: TGTGCCAGCTCACCACTGGGGGGCGAGCAGTACTTC.

The J gene is TRBJ2-5, the V gene TRBV5-6; 8 bases fit TRBD1. CDR1 and CDR2 from the germline V gene are SGHDT and YYEEEE. CDR3 length equals 14 residues. V shed 4 bases and J 2 bases; nucleotides not matched to a gene: 4. The CDR3 DNA reads TGTGCCAGCAGCATAGGACAGGGTCAAGAGACCCAGTACTTC. Translating it yields CASSIGQGQETQYF.

The V call is TRBV29-1, the J call TRBJ1-4; D possibly corresponds to TRBD1 (5 bases). The CDR3 contains 14 residues. CDR1 is SQVTM and CDR2 is ANQGSEA in the germline V gene. The V end was cut by 5 bases, the J end by 0 bases, with 10 bases between. As DNA, the CDR3 is TGCAGCGTTTATGACAGCGCAACTAATGAAAAACTGTTTTTT. This encodes CSVYDSATNEKLFF.

V and J are TRBV25-1 and TRBJ1-1, with D maybe TRBD1 (6 bases). Germline CDR1 is MGHDK and CDR2 is SYGVNS. The V and J ends lost 8 bases and 0 bases respectively, with 13 bases between them. The length of the CDR3 is 14 residues. The DNA of the CDR3 is TGTGCCAGCCGACAGGTAGGGTTGAACACTGAAGCTTTCTTT. Translated: CASRQVGLNTEAFF.

The chain joins TRBV5-1 to TRBJ2-2; the D gene is possibly TRBD1 (6 bases). Per the germline V gene, CDR1 is SGHRS and CDR2 is YFSETQ. V was pared by 4 bases and J by 1 base, with 11 bases between. The length of the CDR3 is 15 residues. The CDR3 spells CASSVDRLNTGELFF. Here the CDR3 DNA reads TGCGCCAGCAGCGTAGACAGGCTGAACACCGGGGAGCTGTTTTTT.

This clone has only one observation. A junction boundary mismatches the germline segment, possibly from a read error. CDR3 residues: CSVEENHSGASVLTF. In nucleotides, the CDR3 is TGCAGCGTTGAAGAGAATCACTCTGGGGCCAGCGTCCTGACTTTC. The chain is built from TRBV29-1 and TRBJ2-6, with a weak D call TRBD1 (5 bases). Germline V gene sequence: CDR1 SQVTM, CDR2 ANQGSEA. The CDR3 runs to 15 residues.

The gene calls are TRBV9 and TRBJ2-3, with 10 bases identical to TRBD1. Germline CDR1 is SGDLS and CDR2 is YYNGEE. CDR3 length: 16 residues. V dropped 4 bases and J dropped 3; count of bases not matched to a gene: 8. CDR3 protein: CASSTGQGLGTDTQYF. The CDR3 DNA reads as TGTGCCAGCAGCACGGGACAGGGGTTGGGGACAGATACGCAGTATTTT.

The chain carries TRBV27 and TRBJ2-4, with TRBD2 matching 11 bases. CDR1 is MNHEY, CDR2 SMNVEV, per germline (reference sequence). This CDR3 is 19 amino acids long. Trimming at V came to 1 base and at J to 0 bases, leaving 8 bases not matched to a gene. CDR3 nucleotide sequence: TGTGCCAGCAGTTTATTATCAACTAGCGGGGGATTAGCCAAAAACATTCAGTACTTC. As protein: CASSLLSTSGGLAKNIQYF.

Note on this clone: An end of the junction does not agree with germline; a read error may underlie this. This specimen includes other DNA sequences encoding the same CDR3. The chain has TRBV15 and TRBJ1-2, with D unresolved. Germline CDR1 is LNHNV and CDR2 is YYDKDF (reference sequence). The CDR3 runs 13 residues. The CDR3 DNA reads TGCGCCACCAGCAGAGATGGAGACTATGGCTACACCTTC. Translating it yields CATSRDGDYGYTF. Looking up the rest from reference TRBV15 and TRBJ1-2 gives the full variable domain: DAMVIQNPRYQVTQFGKPVTLSCSQTLNHNVMYWYQQKSSQAPKLLFHYYDKDFNNEADTPDNFQSRRPNTSFCFLDIRSPGLGDTAMYLCATSRDGDYGYTFGSGTRLTVV.

The chain uses TRBV9 and TRBJ1-2; TRBD1 aligns across 8 bases. From germline, CDR1 is SGDLS and CDR2 YYNGEE. V was pared by 3 bases and J by 5 bases, with 3 bases of the junction left unmatched. The CDR3 spans 13 residues. This CDR3 is CASSAQGGYGYTF. The CDR3 DNA follows: TGTGCCAGCAGCGCACAGGGGGGATATGGCTACACCTTC. Using reference TRBV9 and TRBJ1-2 for the parts outside the CDR3, the full variable domain is DSGVTQTPKHLITATGQRVTLRCSPRSGDLSVYWYQQSLDQGLQFLIQYYNGEERAKGNILERFSAQQFPDLHSELNLSSLELGDSALYFCASSAQGGYGYTFGSGTRLTVV.